This TCR beta chain was captured in a study of T-cell memory formation after mild COVID-19. This CDR3 is 13 amino acids long. The germline V and J ends were trimmed by 4 bases and 0 bases, with 8 bases remaining between them. In germline, CDR1 is SGHRS, CDR2 YFSETQ. From the 5' RACE reads, TCRdb called clonotypes with MiXCR, one entry per CDR3 protein. Here the sample spans 35,000 to 45,000 distinct CDR3 sequences, 7.3% being singletons. Details on this clonotype: Likely a read error: the CDR3 ends without its conserved phenylalanine or tryptophan.

This rearrangement joins TRBV5-1 to TRBJ2-7; D is unresolved. The origin of this receptor is a young man who had mild COVID-19 (a few samples of this study predate the infection). Cell type and time point are not known. The sequencing input was PBMCs or a T cell subset sorted from them (not recorded which). CDR3 in DNA: TGCGCCAGCAGCGGATCTAACTCCTACGAGCAGTACTTA. Translation: CASSGSNSYEQYL.